Following are 9 T cell receptor beta chains from one sample sequenced in a study of post-analysis software for immune sequencing data (dated by TCRdb to 2015 to 2017). The investigation overall reported the following: Patients showed significantly higher frequencies than controls for roughly five TRBV segments, among them TRBV5-6, TRBV5-1 and TRBV20-1.

For these TCRs, the target antigens are not known. The library was prepared using PCR. Sequencing used an Illumina HiSeq 2500. Unique molecular identifiers were incorporated into TCR beta cDNA libraries to reduce PCR and sequencing biases. The public sequencing data were trimmed at Q25 with fastp and processed into clonotypes with MiXCR by TCRdb, which kept only in-frame beta chains. A single entry per CDR3 protein holds the most common genes and DNA from its merged rows. The sample table contains approximately 770,000 distinct CDR3 sequences; only one count was recorded for more than 45% of them. The ten largest clones capture roughly 4.9% of the sample. Material for sequencing was blood. These receptors all come from a girl aged 10 to 17 with multiple sclerosis.

The count of this clonotype is one. At one end, the junction sequence differs from germline, possibly due to a read error. V is TRBV7-2 and J is TRBJ1-6, with D perhaps TRBD1 (6 bases). Germline V gives CDR1 SGHTA, CDR2 FQGNSA. This CDR3 spans 16 amino acids. Here the CDR3 reads CASSLEGGSYNSPPHF. In DNA, the CDR3 is TGTGCCAGCAGCTTAGAGGGGGGCTCCTATAATTCACCCCCCCACTTT. The whole variable domain, remainder taken from reference TRBV7-2 and TRBJ1-6, is GAGVSQSPSNKVTEKGKDVELRCDPISGHTALYWYRQSLGQGLEFLIYFQGNSAPDKSGLPSDRFSAERTGGSVSTLTIQRTQQEDSAVYLCASSLEGGSYNSPPHFGNGTRLTVT.

This sequence joins TRBV7-2 and TRBJ2-2; no clear D gene. Trimming took off 2 bases at V and 7 bases at J, with 2 bases between the two ends. This CDR3 spans 11 amino acids. The V gene's germline CDR1 is SGHTA and CDR2 FQGNSA. The chain's CDR3 is CASSLHGELFF. CDR3 nucleotide sequence: TGTGCCAGCAGCTTACACGGGGAGCTGTTTTTT.

V gene TRBV29-1 combines with J gene TRBJ1-3; tentative D call: TRBD1 (5 bases). This CDR3 is 17 amino acids long. V shed 0 bases and J shed 0 bases, with 15 bases lying between them. Germline lookup yields CDR1 SQVTM and CDR2 ANQGSEA. This CDR3 is CSVEDLSDSYSGNTIYF. CDR3 DNA: TGCAGCGTTGAAGATCTTTCAGACAGCTACTCTGGAAACACCATATATTTT.

At least ten counts were recorded for this clonotype. J is TRBJ2-1 and V is TRBV20-1; TRBD2 aligns across 9 bases. Germline CDR1 and CDR2: DFQATT and SNEGSKA (reference sequence). The junction had 15 bases not matched to a gene; V was cut back by 6 bases and J by 6 bases. This CDR3 region has 16 residues. The CDR3 bases are TGCAGTGCCGACCCCCCTTTAGCGGGAGTTAGCAATGAGCAGTTCTTC. Translation gives CSADPPLAGVSNEQFF.

This chain links TRBV5-1 with TRBJ2-1, with D possibly TRBD1 on 5 matching bases. The ends were cut back, 0 bases at V and 3 bases at J, with 13 bases in the middle. Germline assignment: CDR1 SGHRS and CDR2 YFSETQ. The CDR3 covers 16 residues. Written as DNA, the CDR3 is TGCGCCAGCAGCTTGGAATACCAGGGAAGCTACAATGAGCAGTTCTTC. Translated: CASSLEYQGSYNEQFF.

The chain is built from TRBV7-3 and TRBJ2-3, with 12 positions matching TRBD2. The CDR3 consists of 18 residues. V gave up 8 bases and J gave up 4 bases; unmatched junction bases: 16. Looked up from germline, CDR1 is SGHTA and CDR2 is FQGTGA. The CDR3 DNA reads TGTGCCAGCTCCAAGGGCCTAGCGGGAGGGGTGGTCCCAGATACGCAGTATTTT. Protein sequence: CASSKGLAGGVVPDTQYF.

The chain employs TRBV20-1 and TRBJ2-1, with unresolved D. The germline V gene encodes CDR1 DFQATT and CDR2 SNEGSKA (reference sequence). The CDR3 spans 15 residues. V lost 0 bases, J lost 1 base, and 10 bases lay in between. The CDR3 DNA reads as TGCAGTGCTAGAGAGGGCTACCCGTCCTACAATGAGCAGTTCTTC. This sequence encodes CSAREGYPSYNEQFF.

This clonotype was observed a few times. The chain joins TRBV4-3 to TRBJ2-7; 7 nucleotides line up with TRBD2. The CDR3 is 13 residues long. From germline, CDR1 is LGHNA and CDR2 YSLEER. Losses at the gene ends were 9 bases for V and 4 bases for J; bases not matched to a gene: 9. DNA for the CDR3: TGCGCCAGTGGGGAGGGAGTAGGTTACGAGCAGTACTTC. This gives the protein CASGEGVGYEQYF.

V gene TRBV2 combines with J gene TRBJ1-1, with a weak D call TRBD1 (5 bases). V dropped 5 bases and J dropped 3 bases, with 13 bases sitting between them. This CDR3 comprises 14 residues. The V gene's germline CDR1 is SNHLY and CDR2 FYNNEI. CDR3 nucleotides: TGTGCCAGCAGTTGGACACCTATGGACACTGAAGCTTTCTTT. Its protein product is CASSWTPMDTEAFF.